The TCR beta chain described here comes from a study of shared clonotypes between healthy human individuals. General observations from the study: Clonotypes not shared had lower generation probabilities than those common to all four donors.

Sequencing used immunoSEQ multiplex PCR; TCRdb keeps in-frame clones, though not all of them. The sample carries around 79,000 clones, about 61% recorded once. The V end was cut by 8 bases, the J end by 2 bases, with 10 bases between. This CDR3 contains 14 residues. Germline CDR1 and CDR2: MNHNS and SASEGT. This clone has a handful of counts. The antigen remains undetermined. The origin of this receptor is a man aged 25 to 40 in good health. The genes are TRBV6-1 and TRBJ2-6, with no clear D. The sequencing sample was made of memory CD8+ T cells sorted from blood. Indicated subset: CD45RO+ cells pooled with CCR7-negative TemRA cells. The CDR3 reads CASRTDTGANVLTF. CDR3 sequence (DNA): TGTGCCAGCCGGACCGATACTGGGGCCAACGTCCTGACTTTC.